This T cell receptor beta chain was captured by sequencing in a study of regulatory T cells in long-lasting Graves disease. Time point specified: newly diagnosed GD, antithyroid drugs for less than 3 months. The authors made the TCR library using RNA they extracted from PBMCs. CDR3 regions were amplified by Arm-PCR using iRepertoire HTBI primers to build TCR beta libraries. TCRdb re-analysed the multiplex PCR reads in MiXCR, keeping a single row per CDR3 protein. The table has 350,000 to 550,000 distinct CDR3 sequences, 12% to 15% seen once. The CDR3 covers 14 residues. V was clipped by 1 base and J by 2 bases, with 6 bases between them. CDR1 and CDR2 from the germline V gene are KGHDR and SFDVKD. In addition, the sample was reused for a study of T cells in Graves' hyperthyroidism and ophthalmopathy.

This sequence originates from a woman aged 45-65 years with Graves disease. The material was peripheral blood mononuclear cells (PBMCs), obtained at new diagnosis, from a patient treated with antithyroid drugs. This rearrangement joins TRBV24-1 to TRBJ2-3; D not resolved. DNA of the CDR3: TGTGCCACCAGTGATTTTGTCCTCACAGATACGCAGTATTTT. Encoded protein: CATSDFVLTDTQYF.